The 8 T cell receptor beta chains below were found in one sample sequenced in a study of blood T cell repertoires in COVID-19. Libraries were prepared by immunoSEQ multiplex PCR; TCRdb keeps only in-frame clonotypes and omits some of them. The data hold 150,000 or so clones, with about 79% observed a single time. Sequencing was performed on peripheral blood. The receptors derive from a woman between 55 and 75 years old with acute or convalescent COVID-19.

This clone was observed a single time. The gene calls are TRBV6-5 and TRBJ2-7; 8 nucleotides align to TRBD2. This CDR3 has 16 amino acids. J lost 1 base, V lost 0 bases, and 5 bases had no gene match. CDR1 MNHEY and CDR2 SVGAGI come from the germline V gene. The CDR3: CASSYSGRGDSYEQYF. CDR3 bases: TGTGCCAGCAGTTACTCCGGGCGGGGGGATTCCTACGAGCAGTACTTC.

The gene calls are TRBV25-1 and TRBJ2-1; 10 bases agree with TRBD2. This CDR3 has 15 residues. V trimming: 6 bases; J trimming: 8 bases; junction bases outside the gene matches: 10. Germline CDR1 is MGHDK and CDR2 is SYGVNS. The CDR3 DNA is TGTGCCAGCAGCGTAGCGGGGGGAGATAGCGATGAGCAGTTCTTC. This translates into CASSVAGGDSDEQFF.

This clone was counted at least ten times. V is TRBV6-5 and J is TRBJ1-2, with D maybe TRBD1 (5 bases). CDR1 and CDR2 from the germline V gene are MNHEY and SVGAGI. The CDR3 spans 15 residues. V was cut by 9 bases and J by 0 bases, with 17 bases left in between. CDR3 DNA sequence: TGTGCCAGTTCGGGACCTGGGGGGGCTAACTATGGCTACACCTTC. Residues: CASSGPGGANYGYTF.

J is TRBJ1-1 and V is TRBV19; weak D call: TRBD1 (5 bases). This CDR3 contains 15 residues. Germline loops: CDR1 LNHDA, CDR2 SQIVND (reference sequence). Trimming shortened V by 5 bases and J by 4 bases, and 17 bases separated the two germline ends. The CDR3 here is CASSSTGVGTTEAFF. CDR3 nucleotides: TGTGCCAGTAGTTCCACGGGGGTTGGGACCACTGAAGCTTTCTTT.

This sequence joins TRBV5-1 and TRBJ2-4; D is ambiguous. Germline lookup yields CDR1 SGHRS and CDR2 YFSETQ. This CDR3 contains 16 residues. V was clipped by 4 bases and J by 1 base, with 15 bases between them. CDR3 nucleotides: TGCGCCAGCAGCATGTCGCCCGTTCGGGCCAAAAACATTCAGTACTTC. It is translated as CASSMSPVRAKNIQYF.

The chain is built from TRBV30 and TRBJ1-1; a weak D match, TRBD1 (5 bases). The V and J ends lost 5 bases and 4 bases respectively, with 20 bases between them. Germline V gives CDR1 GTSNPN, CDR2 SVGIG (reference sequence). This CDR3 spans 15 amino acids. The CDR3 DNA sequence: TGTGCCTGGGAACGACCGGGCAGGGCGTCCACTGAAGCTTTCTTT. This codes for CAWERPGRASTEAFF.

This clone was recorded once. The rearrangement links TRBV5-1 to TRBJ2-2, with 12 bases aligning to TRBD2. Looked up from germline, CDR1 is SGHRS and CDR2 is YFSETQ. After removal of 4 bases from V and 8 bases from J, the junction contained 6 bases not matched to a gene. There are 15 residues in the CDR3. The CDR3 DNA sequence: TGCGCCAGCAGCCGGACTAGCGGGGCCCTGGGGGAGCTGTTTTTT. Amino acid sequence: CASSRTSGALGELFF.

The chain couples TRBV2 to TRBJ1-2; 7 bases line up with TRBD1. Trimming removed 6 bases from V and 7 bases from J; junction bases left unmatched: 8. CDR1 SNHLY and CDR2 FYNNEI come from the germline V gene. The CDR3 is made up of 13 amino acids. This CDR3 is CASSPDRVGGYTF. The CDR3 nucleotides are TGTGCCAGCAGCCCTGACAGGGTTGGTGGCTACACCTTC.